This T cell receptor beta chain is drawn from a study of cytomegalovirus exposure and HLA in healthy donors. Primers for the PCR totalled 60 Vbeta and 13 Jbeta. The repertoire was sequenced with immunoSEQ multiplex PCR; TCRdb's copy has only in-frame clones and lacks some. The table records 200,000 or so clones, 75% to 90% of them present only once. CDR1 is SQVTM and CDR2 is ANQGSEA in the germline V gene. The CDR3 length is 14 residues. Losses at the gene ends were 7 bases for V and 2 bases for J; bases not matched to a gene: 8. This chain links TRBV29-1 with TRBJ1-5, with TRBD1 identical over 7 bases. The TCR was taken from a woman in her forties or fifties in good health and CMV-seropositive. The sample was PBMCs. The CDR3 loop is CSAVLQGGNQPQHF. The DNA of the CDR3 is TGCAGCGCCGTACTGCAGGGGGGCAATCAGCCCCAGCATTTT.